Below, 22 T cell receptor beta chains from the same sample are listed, as sequenced in a study of blood T cell repertoires in COVID-19. Libraries were prepared by immunoSEQ multiplex PCR; TCRdb keeps only in-frame clonotypes and omits some of them. The sample lists 150,000 to 160,000 clones, about 86% occurring once. Sequenced material: peripheral blood. The receptors come from a woman aged 55 to 70 with acute or convalescent COVID-19.

This sequence joins TRBV28 and TRBJ1-2, with a tentative D call TRBD1 (5 bases). This CDR3 spans 11 amino acids. V dropped 5 bases and J dropped 8 bases, with 9 bases sitting between them. Per the germline V gene, CDR1 is MDHEN and CDR2 is SYDVKM. The CDR3 DNA reads as TGTGCCAGCAGTGTAGGGGTCGGCTACACCTTC. This gives the protein CASSVGVGYTF.

V is TRBV6-5 and J is TRBJ1-1; maybe TRBD1 (6 bases). Trimming left V 11 bases short and J 5 bases short, with 21 bases between. The germline V gene has CDR1 MNHEY and CDR2 SVGAGI. This CDR3 contains 14 residues. Written as DNA, the CDR3 is TGTGCCGCAACGCTACAGGGAAGGCGTACTGAAGCTTTCTTT. This codes for CAATLQGRRTEAFF.

The CDR3 protein is CASKRRTGDEKLFF. For the CDR3, the DNA is TGTGCCAGCAAGCGAAGGACAGGCGATGAAAAACTGTTTTTT. The V and J genes are TRBV2 and TRBJ1-4, with TRBD1 matching over 7 bases. The CDR3 sequence is 14 residues long. The V gene's germline CDR1 is SNHLY and CDR2 FYNNEI. The trim removed 7 bases at V and 6 bases at J, leaving 8 bases unmatched.

The chain recombines TRBV5-4 with TRBJ2-2, with D perhaps TRBD2 (7 bases). V lost 2 bases to trimming and J lost 4 bases, with 15 bases between them. This CDR3 comprises 16 residues. CDR1 and CDR2 from the germline V gene are SGHNT and YYREEE (reference sequence). CDR3 amino acids: CASSFWQGRGTGELFF. Written as DNA, the CDR3 is TGTGCCAGCAGCTTCTGGCAGGGGAGGGGCACCGGGGAGCTGTTTTTT.

V is TRBV29-1 and J is TRBJ1-2, with 9 bases aligning to TRBD1. Losses at the gene ends were 8 bases for V and 2 bases for J; bases not matched to a gene: 6. The germline V gene encodes CDR1 SQVTM and CDR2 ANQGSEA. The CDR3 covers 13 residues. The CDR3 loop reads CSCTGTGNYGYTF. CDR3 nucleotide sequence: TGCAGCTGTACCGGGACAGGGAACTATGGCTACACCTTC.

The chain joins TRBV5-1 to TRBJ2-1, with 13 positions matching TRBD2. Losses at the gene ends were 2 bases for V and 5 bases for J; bases not matched to a gene: 1. CDR3 size: 15 residues. Germline V gene sequence: CDR1 SGHRS, CDR2 YFSETQ. CDR3 in DNA: TGCGCCAGCAGCTTACTAGCGGGGGGGAACAATGAGCAGTTCTTC. This translates into CASSLLAGGNNEQFF.

The chain employs TRBV6-5 and TRBJ1-2; no firm D call. V was shortened by 5 bases and J by 2 bases, with 15 bases between the two germline ends. Germline V gene sequence: CDR1 MNHEY, CDR2 SVGAGI. The CDR3 is 15 amino acids. The CDR3: CASSTSGIHNYGYTF. CDR3 nucleotides: TGTGCCAGCAGTACCTCGGGGATACACAACTATGGCTACACCTTC.

This chain connects TRBV4-1 to TRBJ1-1, with D possibly TRBD1 on 5 matching bases. Germline V gene data show CDR1 as MGHRA and CDR2 as YSYEKL. The CDR3 is 17 amino acids. Trimming pared 1 base from V and 2 bases from J, leaving 17 bases between. This chain's CDR3 is CASSQAPETASNTEAFF. CDR3 in DNA: TGCGCCAGCAGCCAAGCCCCCGAGACAGCGAGTAACACTGAAGCTTTCTTT.

The chain links TRBV9 to TRBJ1-5; weak D call: TRBD1 (6 bases). The ends were cut back, 4 bases at V and 11 bases at J, with 19 bases in the middle. The CDR3 consists of 14 residues. Per the germline V gene, CDR1 is SGDLS and CDR2 is YYNGEE. The CDR3 loop is CASSQDSGGKAQHF. The CDR3 region has the DNA TGTGCCAGCAGCCAGGACAGTGGGGGCAAGGCCCAGCATTTT. The whole variable domain, remainder taken from reference TRBV9 and TRBJ1-5, is DSGVTQTPKHLITATGQRVTLRCSPRSGDLSVYWYQQSLDQGLQFLIQYYNGEERAKGNILERFSAQQFPDLHSELNLSSLELGDSALYFCASSQDSGGKAQHFGDGTRLSIL.

The rearrangement links TRBV5-6 to TRBJ1-1; D is ambiguous. The germline V and J ends were trimmed by 0 bases and 4 bases, with 7 bases remaining between them. Per germline, CDR1 SGHDT and CDR2 YYEEEE. This CDR3 is built from 13 residues. The CDR3 DNA sequence: TGTGCCAGCAGCTTGGCAGAGGGCACTGAAGCTTTCTTT. Translated, it gives CASSLAEGTEAFF.

This sequence joins TRBV6-5 and TRBJ1-5; D is perhaps TRBD1 (6 bases). Germline CDR1 MNHEY, CDR2 SVGAGI. This CDR3 spans 14 amino acids. The V and J ends lost 5 bases and 2 bases respectively, with 10 bases between them. The CDR3: CASSRQEGNQPQHF. In DNA form, the CDR3 reads TGTGCCAGCAGTCGACAGGAAGGCAATCAGCCCCAGCATTTT.

The chain links TRBV19 to TRBJ1-1; possible D gene TRBD1, 5 bases. Trimming removed 1 base at V and 3 bases at J, with 12 bases between. CDR1 and CDR2 (germline): LNHDA, SQIVND (reference sequence). CDR3 length equals 15 residues. DNA for the CDR3: TGTGCCAGTAGTATAGGTGTCGGGGGGTACACTGAAGCTTTCTTT. Amino acids: CASSIGVGGYTEAFF.

The rearrangement joins TRBV3-1 (or the pseudogene TRBV3-2) to TRBJ2-7, with 10 positions matching TRBD1. The junction had 8 bases not matched to a gene; V was cut back by 3 bases and J by 6 bases. The CDR3 has 15 amino acids. CDR1 LGHDT and CDR2 YNNKEL come from the germline V gene (reference sequence). CDR3 protein: CASSQTAGTGVEQYF. CDR3 bases: TGTGCCAGCAGCCAGACAGCCGGGACAGGGGTCGAGCAGTACTTC.

The chain carries TRBV23-1 and TRBJ1-4; no definite D call. TRBV23-1 is sorted into the ORF group, with uncertain function. The CDR3 consists of 10 residues. Between the trimmed V and J ends, which lost 10 bases and 7 bases, there was a span of 7 bases. The CDR3 loop is CATRVEKLFF. DNA of the CDR3: TGCGCCACTCGGGTTGAAAAACTGTTTTTT.

This clone was found many times. The chain employs TRBV18 and TRBJ1-6, with D possibly being TRBD1 (6 bases). Germline CDR1 is KGHSH and CDR2 is LQKENI. The V end lost 3 bases, the J end lost 7 bases, and 13 bases lay between the germline ends. This CDR3 contains 15 residues. The CDR3 DNA reads TGTGCCAGCTCACCCGGGACAAGGGGGAATTCACCCCTCCACTTT. Protein sequence: CASSPGTRGNSPLHF.

The chain uses TRBV6-5 and TRBJ2-7, with no clear D. Germline V gene sequence: CDR1 MNHEY, CDR2 SVGAGI. Trimming pared 6 bases from V and 5 bases from J, leaving 5 bases between. CDR3 length: 10 residues. For the CDR3, the DNA is TGTGCCAGCAGACACAACGAGCAGTACTTC. Its protein product is CASRHNEQYF.

The J gene is TRBJ1-6, the V gene TRBV9; no reliable D call. Per germline, CDR1 SGDLS and CDR2 YYNGEE. Trimming shortened V by 0 bases and J by 8 bases, and 6 bases separated the two germline ends. The CDR3 extends over 13 amino acids. CDR3 coding DNA: TGTGCCAGCAGCGTAGAACTCCATTCACCCCTCCACTTT. Protein product: CASSVELHSPLHF.

Only a few counts were recorded for this clone. The V gene is TRBV7-9, the J gene TRBJ2-7; possible D gene TRBD1, 7 bases. The CDR3 has 14 residues. V lost 6 bases, J lost 6 bases, and 18 bases lay in between. Germline-derived CDR1 and CDR2 are SEHNR and FQNEAQ (reference sequence). The CDR3 DNA sequence: TGTGCCAGCAGTCACGACCCAGGGGGGAGCGAGCAGTACGTC. Encoded protein: CASSHDPGGSEQYV.

V and J are TRBV20-1 and TRBJ2-3, with 13 bases matching TRBD2. The CDR3 is 18 residues long. The V and J ends lost 3 bases and 5 bases, in that order; junction bases with no gene match: 14. From germline, CDR1 is DFQATT and CDR2 SNEGSKA (reference sequence). For the CDR3, the DNA is TGCAGTGCTAGTGCCCGTTCACTAGCGGGGGGGCTTAAAGATACGCAGTATTTT. It encodes CSASARSLAGGLKDTQYF.

The chain joins TRBV6-1 to TRBJ1-1, with D unresolved. CDR3 length equals 13 residues. Germline V CDR1 and CDR2: MNHNS, SASEGT. Trimming stripped 3 bases from V and 1 base from J, with 6 bases between. The CDR3 reads CASSDGKNTEAFF. CDR3 sequence (DNA): TGTGCCAGCAGTGACGGGAAGAACACTGAAGCTTTCTTT.

CDR3 sequence reads: CASSFPGGGYTF. DNA for the CDR3: TGTGCCAGCAGCTTCCCCGGGGGGGGCTACACCTTC. The rearrangement links TRBV11-2 to TRBJ1-2, with D maybe TRBD1 (5 bases). This CDR3 contains 12 residues. Germline V gene lookup returns CDR1 SGHAT and CDR2 FQNNGV. Trimming cost V 3 bases and J 8 bases, with 10 bases left between them.

V is TRBV20-1 and J is TRBJ2-5; D call uncertain. V was clipped by 6 bases and J by 5 bases, with 10 bases between them. CDR1 and CDR2 (germline): DFQATT, SNEGSKA (reference sequence). The CDR3 spans 11 residues. Here the CDR3 DNA reads TGCAGTGCCTTAGAATTGGAGACCCAGTACTTC. Encoded protein: CSALELETQYF.